The 26 T cell receptor beta chains listed next were all sequenced from one sample in a study of graft-versus-host responses after intestinal transplantation. Data came from immunoSEQ multiplex PCR; TCRdb stores just in-frame clones and leaves some out. The sample has approximately 63,000 clones, around 93% seen once. No cognate antigen is known for these TCRs. Sequences were derived from unstimulated CD4+ T cells sorted from spleen or lymph node cells, sampled before transplant. These receptors were obtained from a human donor who was the organ donor for an intestinal transplant.

The gene calls are TRBV6-4 and TRBJ2-1; no definite D call. Germline CDR1 reads MRHNA; CDR2 reads SNTAGT. V was pared by 3 bases and J by 2 bases, with 11 bases between. The CDR3 spans 15 residues. This CDR3 is CASSEAGSPYNEQFF. DNA for the CDR3: TGTGCCAGCAGTGAAGCCGGAAGCCCCTACAATGAGCAGTTCTTC.

The chain uses TRBV15 and TRBJ2-3, with 7 bases aligning to TRBD2. V trimming: 8 bases; J trimming: 2 bases; junction bases outside the gene matches: 4. The CDR3 runs 13 residues. Looked up from germline, CDR1 is LNHNV and CDR2 is YYDKDF (reference sequence). As DNA, the CDR3 is TGTGCCACCGGGACTACCTACACAGATACGCAGTATTTT. It translates to CATGTTYTDTQYF.

The chain couples TRBV11-2 to TRBJ2-1, with D uncertain. Trimming took off 2 bases at V and 8 bases at J, with 4 bases between the two ends. This CDR3 has 11 amino acids. Germline V gene data show CDR1 as SGHAT and CDR2 as FQNNGV. The CDR3 coding sequence is TGTGCCAGCAGCTTAAAGGATGAGCAGTTCTTC. It specifies CASSLKDEQFF.

The rearrangement links TRBV5-1 to TRBJ1-3; D not certain. This CDR3 has 15 amino acids. Trimming took off 5 bases at V and 0 bases at J, with 12 bases between the two ends. Germline V CDR1 and CDR2: SGHRS, YFSETQ. The CDR3 region has the DNA TGCGCCAGCAGTGCCGCTACAAGCTCTGGAAACACCATATATTTT. Its protein product is CASSAATSSGNTIYF.

This CDR3 is CASSLSKNPTDTQYF. CDR3 in DNA: TGTGCCAGCAGTTTATCGAAGAATCCCACAGATACGCAGTATTTT. The chain has TRBV27 and TRBJ2-3; D uncertain. V was cut by 0 bases and J by 2 bases, with 9 bases left in between. Looked up from germline, CDR1 is MNHEY and CDR2 is SMNVEV (reference sequence). The CDR3 contains 15 residues.

The rearrangement uses TRBV5-1 and TRBJ2-1, with D possibly matching TRBD1 (6 bases). Germline CDR1 reads SGHRS; CDR2 reads YFSETQ. This CDR3 comprises 13 residues. V gave up 1 base and J gave up 7 bases, with 9 bases separating them. The CDR3 loop is CASSLYQGNEQFF. The CDR3 DNA sequence: TGCGCCAGCAGCTTGTACCAGGGGAATGAGCAGTTCTTC. Full variable domain (missing parts from reference TRBV5-1 and TRBJ2-1): KAGVTQTPRYLIKTRGQQVTLSCSPISGHRSVSWYQQTPGQGLQFLFEYFSETQRNKGNFPGRFSGRQFSNSRSEMNVSTLELGDSALYLCASSLYQGNEQFFGPGTRLTVL.

As regards this clone: At the DNA level, this CDR3 is encoded by other sequences in the same sample as well. This chain uses TRBV7-3 with TRBJ2-2; D is perhaps TRBD1 (6 bases). There are 13 residues in the CDR3. Deletions cut 5 bases from V and 4 bases from J, with 8 bases between. Germline V gene sequence: CDR1 SGHTA, CDR2 FQGTGA. CDR3 loop: CASSLQGTGELFF. In nucleotides, the CDR3 is TGTGCCAGCAGCCTACAGGGCACCGGGGAGCTGTTTTTT.

With regard to this clone: Other DNA sequences of this sample code for an identical CDR3. The CDR3 DNA follows: TGCAGTGCTAGGACTGGAAACACCATATATTTT. It is translated as CSARTGNTIYF. This chain uses TRBV20-1 with TRBJ1-3; D remains ambiguous. Germline CDR1 and CDR2: DFQATT and SNEGSKA (reference sequence). The CDR3 is made up of 11 amino acids. V gave up 3 bases and J gave up 2 bases, with 2 bases separating them.

This clone was counted between two and nine times. The chain combines TRBV25-1 with TRBJ1-2; D unresolved. Germline assignment: CDR1 MGHDK and CDR2 SYGVNS. There are 14 residues in the CDR3. V was trimmed by 3 bases and J by 4 bases, leaving 12 bases between them. The CDR3 loop is CASSEEGWGYGYTF. DNA of the CDR3: TGTGCCAGCAGTGAGGAGGGATGGGGCTATGGCTACACCTTC.

The chain joins TRBV6-5 to TRBJ2-6; D unresolved. CDR1 MNHEY and CDR2 SVGAGI come from the germline V gene. This CDR3 is 14 amino acids long. V lost 5 bases and J lost 0, with 5 bases in between. The CDR3 sequence: CASSLSSGANVLTF. In DNA form, the CDR3 reads TGTGCCAGCAGTCTTAGCTCTGGGGCCAACGTCCTGACTTTC.

This chain connects TRBV2 to TRBJ1-2; D gene uncertain. CDR1 is SNHLY and CDR2 is FYNNEI in the germline V gene. V lost 4 bases to trimming and J lost 2 bases, with 8 bases between them. The CDR3 is made up of 13 amino acids. The CDR3, as DNA: TGTGCCAGCAGTGTTGACAAGAACTATGGCTACACCTTC. Its protein is CASSVDKNYGYTF.

This chain connects TRBV7-2 to TRBJ2-5; 7 bases map to TRBD2. The J call may not be correct, given that the DNA end is closer to TRBJ2-7. The CDR3 loop spans 15 amino acids. The V gene's germline CDR1 is SGHTA and CDR2 FQGNSA. This CDR3 reads CASSLAGGSNYEQYF. The CDR3 DNA is TGTGCCAGCAGCTTAGCCGGGGGGTCCAACTACGAGCAGTACTTC.

This chain links TRBV6-1 with TRBJ1-1; 8 nucleotides align to TRBD1. The germline CDR1 and CDR2 sequences are MNHNS and SASEGT. CDR3 length equals 14 residues. The ends lost 10 bases at V and 1 base at J; junction bases unmatched: 8. CDR3 amino acids: CATGQGWGNTEAFF. The CDR3 region has the DNA TGTGCCACCGGACAGGGATGGGGGAACACTGAAGCTTTCTTT.

The V call is TRBV2, the J call TRBJ1-1; 8 nucleotides align to TRBD1. The CDR3 has 13 residues. Germline loops: CDR1 SNHLY, CDR2 FYNNEI. Unmatched junction bases numbered 9, after V lost 11 bases and J lost 4 bases. CDR3 sequence (DNA): TGTGCCGGCTCCGGACAGGGACTCACTGAAGCTTTCTTT. Translating gives CAGSGQGLTEAFF.

CDR3 loop: CASNLRVETQYF. The CDR3 nucleotides are TGTGCCAGCAACCTACGCGTGGAGACCCAGTACTTC. The chain employs TRBV6-1 and TRBJ2-5; D gene uncertain. CDR1 and CDR2 (germline): MNHNS, SASEGT. The CDR3 loop spans 12 amino acids. The V end lost 7 bases, the J end lost 5 bases, and 11 bases lay between the germline ends.

DNA of the CDR3: TGCGCCAGCAGCTTGAATGTACGTTGGGGCAGGGGATCAGCTAGCAATCAGCCCCAGCATTTT. Translated, it gives CASSLNVRWGRGSASNQPQHF. This chain uses TRBV5-1 with TRBJ1-5, with D possibly TRBD1 on 6 matching bases. V was clipped by 1 base and J by 0 bases, with 26 bases between them. Germline V gene sequence: CDR1 SGHRS, CDR2 YFSETQ. This CDR3 region has 21 residues.

The rearrangement links TRBV14 to TRBJ2-5, with 8 positions matching TRBD2. Germline CDR1 reads SGHDN; CDR2 reads FVKESK. This CDR3 contains 14 residues. V trimming: 1 base; J trimming: 5 bases; junction bases outside the gene matches: 3. The CDR3 spells CASSQVPGGETQYF. CDR3 DNA: TGTGCCAGCAGCCAAGTTCCGGGGGGGGAGACCCAGTACTTC.

The chain joins TRBV19 to TRBJ2-7; no clear D. The CDR3 runs to 12 residues. The germline V gene has CDR1 LNHDA and CDR2 SQIVND (reference sequence). The V end lost 4 bases, the J end lost 2 bases, and 6 bases lay between the germline ends. DNA for the CDR3: TGTGCCAGTAGTACTGGCACCTACGAGCAGTACTTC. As protein: CASSTGTYEQYF.

This clone has only one observation. At the DNA level, this CDR3 is encoded by other sequences in the same sample as well. This chain uses TRBV5-6 with TRBJ1-5; 8 nucleotides match TRBD1. The CDR3 extends over 14 amino acids. The V and J ends lost 4 bases and 3 bases, in that order; junction bases with no gene match: 3. Germline values: CDR1 SGHDT, CDR2 YYEEEE. Written as DNA, the CDR3 is TGTGCCAGCAGCCCCAGGGGGCTCAATCAGCCCCAGCATTTT. It yields the protein CASSPRGLNQPQHF.

This clone turned up a few times. V gene TRBV27 combines with J gene TRBJ2-7; 8 nucleotides align to TRBD1. CDR3 length: 14 residues. Germline V gives CDR1 MNHEY, CDR2 SMNVEV (reference sequence). V was pared by 4 bases and J by 2 bases, with 4 bases of the junction left unmatched. The CDR3 sequence is CASSSGDRPYEQYF. DNA of the CDR3: TGTGCCAGCAGTTCTGGGGACAGGCCCTACGAGCAGTACTTC.

V usage is TRBV5-6 and J usage is TRBJ2-3; possible D gene TRBD1, 6 bases. Trimming took 1 base from V and 7 from J, leaving 19 bases between them. The CDR3 has 16 amino acids. CDR1 SGHDT and CDR2 YYEEEE come from the germline V gene. In DNA form, the CDR3 reads TGTGCCAGCAGCTTGTTCTTACCCCAGGGGCCGAATACGCAGTATTTT. This gives the protein CASSLFLPQGPNTQYF.

The genes are TRBV2 and TRBJ2-3, with 8 bases fitting TRBD2. Germline CDR1 SNHLY, CDR2 FYNNEI. The V segment lost 6 bases and the J segment 6 bases; nucleotides outside the gene matches: 11. The CDR3 is 15 amino acids. CDR3: CASRSAGTRRDTQYF. CDR3 in DNA: TGTGCCAGCAGGTCGGCCGGGACTAGACGGGATACGCAGTATTTT.

The V call is TRBV4-2, the J call TRBJ1-4, with TRBD1 as a possible D gene (6 bases). The V end was cut by 1 base, the J end by 8 bases, with 8 bases between. Germline V gives CDR1 LGHNA, CDR2 YNFKEQ. The CDR3 extends over 13 amino acids. The CDR3 DNA is TGTGCCAGCAGCCAAGGAGGGGGGGAAAAACTGTTTTTT. This encodes CASSQGGGEKLFF.

V usage is TRBV6-1 and J usage is TRBJ2-1; D could derive from TRBD1 or TRBD2 (5 bases each). Deletions cut 4 bases from V and 5 bases from J, with 18 bases between. This CDR3 has 16 amino acids. Germline V gene lookup returns CDR1 MNHNS and CDR2 SASEGT. In DNA form, the CDR3 reads TGTGCCAGCAGTGCCCCTCGGGGCTATCTTAACAATGAGCAGTTCTTC. Its translation: CASSAPRGYLNNEQFF.

This clone has only one observation. V gene TRBV5-6 combines with J gene TRBJ2-5; 8 nucleotides line up with TRBD2. The J call may be incorrect, as the DNA end agrees better with TRBJ2-7. This CDR3 region has 16 residues. Germline CDR1 reads SGHDT; CDR2 reads YYEEEE. CDR3 in amino acids: CASSLWGGGLSYEQYF. CDR3 coding DNA: TGTGCCAGCAGCTTGTGGGGCGGGGGGCTTTCCTACGAGCAGTACTTC.

This clone was seen more than once but under ten times. This chain uses TRBV19 with TRBJ2-7, with D perhaps TRBD1 (6 bases). V lost 10 bases, J lost 2 bases, and 15 bases lay in between. CDR1 and CDR2 from the germline V gene are LNHDA and SQIVND (reference sequence). This CDR3 has 13 residues. The CDR3, as DNA: TGTGCCACCAAGAAGACAGGCGCCTACGAGCAGTACTTC. This codes for CATKKTGAYEQYF.